This TCR beta chain was profiled in a study of shared clonotypes between healthy human individuals. Points from the study as a whole: Among non-shared clonotypes, generation probabilities were lower than among those shared by all four donors. The sharing of about 5% of naive CD4 clonotypes was seen across a handful of donors. Collection of samples was limited to blood; tissue repertoires likely differ.

The donors were all Caucasian adults (living in Nashville, Tennessee). This clone appeared once. Its target is unknown. The CDR3 length is 13 residues. V lost 3 bases to trimming and J lost 10 bases, with 10 bases between them. The germline V gene encodes CDR1 KGHSH and CDR2 LQKENI. Sequencing was performed with immunoSEQ multiplex PCR; in TCRdb, only in-frame clones are kept and a portion is missing. Altogether approximately 2.5 million clones are present, over 85% being singletons, with the ten largest covering 0.36%. This chain links TRBV18 with TRBJ1-6; unclear D gene. The clonotype originates from a young man in good health. Some clones in this sample may be carry-over from other donors' samples. Input material: naive CD4+ T cells from PBMCs. The subset: CD45RA+ positively selected. The CDR3 sequence is CASSPALRSPLHF. CDR3 in DNA: TGTGCCAGCTCACCGGCTCTCCGGTCACCCCTCCACTTT.